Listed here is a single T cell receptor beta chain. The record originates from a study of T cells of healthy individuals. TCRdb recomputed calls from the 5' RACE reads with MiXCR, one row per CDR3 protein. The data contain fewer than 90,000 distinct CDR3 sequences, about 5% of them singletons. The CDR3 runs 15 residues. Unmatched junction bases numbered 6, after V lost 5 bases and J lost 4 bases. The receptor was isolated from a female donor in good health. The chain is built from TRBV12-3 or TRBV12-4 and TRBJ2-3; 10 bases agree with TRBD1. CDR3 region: CASSGPGQGSDTQYF. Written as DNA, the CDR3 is TGTGCCAGCAGTGGACCGGGACAGGGGTCAGATACGCAGTATTTT.